This T cell receptor beta chain emerged from a study of cytomegalovirus exposure and HLA in healthy donors. Overall study context: Researchers previously reported finding fewer than 120 million unique TCR beta sequences from approximately 190 million T cells.

PCR employed 60 Vbeta and 13 Jbeta primers. Libraries were prepared by immunoSEQ multiplex PCR; TCRdb keeps only in-frame clonotypes and omits some of them. The sample lists about 86,000 clones; around 78% were seen once. V lost 3 bases, J lost 3 bases, and 5 bases lay in between. Germline CDR1 and CDR2: SEHNR and FQNEAQ (reference sequence). This CDR3 is 12 amino acids long. V usage is TRBV7-9 and J usage is TRBJ1-2; D might be TRBD1 (5 bases). The sample was PBMCs. The sequence derives from a male donor in good health and CMV-seropositive. The CDR3 protein is CASSLTDYGYTF. CDR3 coding DNA: TGTGCCAGCAGCTTGACAGACTATGGCTACACCTTC.